The present entry profiles one T cell receptor (beta chain) with its context. Its antigen is not known. The data stem from a study of response to subunit inactivated influenza vaccine. Study-level results: T cells newly recruited by each seasonal influenza vaccination are few, the authors suggested.

Per germline, CDR1 SGHVS and CDR2 FNYEAQ. The CDR3 contains 16 residues. Germline trimming cut 5 bases from V and 3 bases from J; bases unmatched to any gene: 12. TCRdb recomputed calls from the RT-PCR reads with MiXCR, one row per CDR3 protein. The sample shows just under 250,000 distinct CDR3 sequences, more than 9% of them seen only once. The chain joins TRBV7-6 to TRBJ2-7, with 8 bases fitting TRBD1. The origin of this receptor is a man aged 50 to 59 who received an inactivated influenza vaccine. Material: non-naive T cells sorted from PBMCs, obtained 14 days before vaccination. The CDR3 sequence: CASSRRIGTGLYEQYF. CDR3 bases: TGTGCCAGCAGCCGCCGAATCGGGACAGGCCTCTACGAGCAGTACTTC.